The source of this TCR beta chain is a study of shared clonotypes between healthy human individuals. Whole-study results and caveats: Clonotypes that were shared across a few donors made up around 5% of naive CD4 clonotypes.

CD45RO-negative CD8 cells positively selected for CCR7 made up the naive population, which excluded terminally differentiated effector memory CD45RA+ cells. Across several immunoSEQ plates, the genomic DNA of each subset was split evenly. Each PCR replicate from the sorted subsets contained about 210 ng DNA, which is some 32,000 T cell genomes. Some clones are missing from TCRdb's copy, which holds only in-frame ones; the method was immunoSEQ multiplex PCR. The sample has millions of clones; approximately 94% are singletons. The CDR3 sequence is 13 residues long. V shed 3 bases and J shed 0 bases, with 6 bases lying between them. Germline V gives CDR1 LNHDA, CDR2 SQIVND (reference sequence). This clone was seen more than once but under ten times. What it binds is unknown.

The V gene is TRBV19, the J gene TRBJ2-7; D call uncertain. The source material was naive CD8+ T cells from PBMCs. The TCR sequence derives from a young man in good health. Some clones in this sample may be carry-over from other donors' samples. CDR3 loop: CASSIHLSYEQYF. DNA of the CDR3: TGTGCCAGTAGTATCCATCTCTCCTACGAGCAGTACTTC.